The 15 T cell receptor beta chains below were found in one sample sequenced in a study of T cell responses to AZD1222 COVID-19 vaccine. The table came from immunoSEQ multiplex PCR; TCRdb's copy has only in-frame clones and leaves some out. The profile shows fewer than 150,000 clones, 90% of them singletons. The specimen was peripheral blood, collected on day 0 of AZD1222 vaccination. Receptors were obtained from an adult in good health.

This clone was counted only a few times. This chain joins TRBV6-1 and TRBJ2-7, with TRBD1 matching over 7 bases. CDR3 length: 14 residues. V lost 1 base and J lost 0; bases outside the gene matches: 0. The germline V gene encodes CDR1 MNHNS and CDR2 SASEGT. The CDR3 protein is CASSEGDSSYEQYF. Written as DNA, the CDR3 is TGTGCCAGCAGTGAAGGGGACAGCTCCTACGAGCAGTACTTC.

The chain uses TRBV7-8 and TRBJ1-1, with TRBD1 as a possible D gene (6 bases). V gave up 1 base and J gave up 5 bases, with 14 bases separating them. From germline, CDR1 is SGHVS and CDR2 FQNEAQ. The CDR3 loop spans 15 amino acids. CDR3 nucleotide sequence: TGTGCCAGCAGCTTAGTGCGGGGGGCGCGGACTGAAGCTTTCTTT. This translates into CASSLVRGARTEAFF.

This clone ranks as medium-sized. This chain uses TRBV9 with TRBJ1-4; weak D call: TRBD1 (5 bases). The germline V gene has CDR1 SGDLS and CDR2 YYNGEE. This CDR3 has 14 amino acids. The germline V and J ends were trimmed by 2 bases and 7 bases, with 12 bases remaining between them. DNA of the CDR3: TGTGCCAGCAGCGTGGGCAGGGAGGGTGAAAAACTGTTTTTT. Protein: CASSVGREGEKLFF.

The chain links TRBV4-2 to TRBJ2-3; 9 bases fit TRBD2. The CDR3 covers 13 residues. The V segment lost 1 base and the J segment 12 bases; nucleotides outside the gene matches: 5. The germline CDR1 and CDR2 sequences are LGHNA and YNFKEQ. In DNA, the CDR3 is TGTGCCAGCAGCCAAGCCGTGGGGACTAGCCAGTATTTT. Encoded protein: CASSQAVGTSQYF.

The chain couples TRBV6-4 to TRBJ2-7; 9 bases align to TRBD1. Looked up from germline, CDR1 is MRHNA and CDR2 is SNTAGT. J was trimmed by 4 bases and V by 10 bases; bases with no gene match: 8. This CDR3 region has 13 residues. The CDR3 sequence: CATAGQGRYEQYF. DNA of the CDR3: TGTGCCACGGCGGGACAGGGACGTTACGAGCAGTACTTC.

The rearrangement uses TRBV21-1 and TRBJ1-3; the tabulated D call, TRBD1, remains unverified against the DNA. TRBV21-1 is deemed a pseudogene. The CDR3 spans 18 residues. The CDR3 region has the DNA TGTGCCAGCAGCAAAGGGATTCAGGGACAGGGCTTCGTTCACACCATATATTTT. It specifies CASSKGIQGQGFVHTIYF.

This rearrangement joins TRBV7-6 to TRBJ2-7; no reliable D call. CDR1 and CDR2 from the germline V gene are SGHVS and FNYEAQ. V gave up 6 bases and J gave up 0 bases, with 15 bases separating them. This CDR3 comprises 15 residues. CDR3 sequence reads: CASSSRHSSSYEQYF. DNA of the CDR3: TGTGCCAGCAGTTCGCGGCACAGCAGCTCCTACGAGCAGTACTTC.

The CDR3 DNA reads TGTGCCAGCAGTCCGTCTAGCGGGAAAGCCCCAAGGCAGTATTTT. As protein: CASSPSSGKAPRQYF. The chain is built from TRBV6-5 and TRBJ2-3, with 9 positions matching TRBD2. The junction had 14 bases not matched to a gene; V was cut back by 5 bases and J by 11 bases. The germline gives CDR1 MNHEY, CDR2 SVGAGI. The CDR3 loop spans 15 amino acids.

This rearrangement joins TRBV2 to TRBJ1-1; D ambiguous. V lost 6 bases and J lost 8, with 16 bases in between. Germline V gene sequence: CDR1 SNHLY, CDR2 FYNNEI. CDR3 size: 13 residues. CDR3 sequence (DNA): TGTGCCAGCAGGGAGGACGGCCTTGCCGAAGCTTTCTTT. Encoded protein: CASREDGLAEAFF.

The V and J genes are TRBV19 and TRBJ2-1; TRBD2 agrees at 8 bases. This CDR3 contains 15 residues. J lost 7 bases, V lost 3 bases, and 8 bases had no gene match. Germline V gene sequence: CDR1 LNHDA, CDR2 SQIVND (reference sequence). CDR3 bases: TGTGCCAGTAGTATCGGTAGCGGGATCATAAATGAGCAGTTCTTC. Amino acid sequence: CASSIGSGIINEQFF.

J is TRBJ1-6 and V is TRBV11-3, with 7 bases fitting TRBD1. V was pared by 5 bases and J by 9 bases, with 10 bases of the junction left unmatched. The length of the CDR3 is 15 residues. CDR1 SGHNT and CDR2 YENEEA come from the germline V gene. The CDR3 loop reads CASSHRQGGSSPLHF. The CDR3 region has the DNA TGTGCCAGCAGCCACCGACAGGGTGGCTCTTCACCCCTCCACTTT.

This chain connects TRBV29-1 to TRBJ2-7, with a possible D match to TRBD1 (6 bases). The CDR3 has 12 residues. The germline gives CDR1 SQVTM, CDR2 ANQGSEA. Trimming shortened V by 3 bases and J by 6 bases, and 12 bases separated the two germline ends. The CDR3 sequence: CSVEAGVGEQYF. DNA of the CDR3: TGCAGCGTTGAGGCAGGGGTCGGCGAGCAGTACTTC.

The genes are TRBV30 and TRBJ1-4; maybe TRBD1 (5 bases). This CDR3 is 19 amino acids long. Germline assignment: CDR1 GTSNPN and CDR2 SVGIG (reference sequence). V lost 0 bases, J lost 0 bases, and 20 bases lay in between. The CDR3 sequence: CAWSVYDSSTFSTNEKLFF. The CDR3 DNA follows: TGTGCCTGGAGTGTATACGACAGTTCCACCTTTTCAACTAATGAAAAACTGTTTTTT.

The chain links TRBV15 to TRBJ2-1; D is uncertain. Per the germline V gene, CDR1 is LNHNV and CDR2 is YYDKDF (reference sequence). Trimming cost V 0 bases and J 9 bases, with 12 bases left between them. The CDR3 sequence is 14 residues long. DNA of the CDR3: TGTGCCACCAGCAGAGATGGTAGGTGGGGTGAGCAGTTCTTC. It translates to CATSRDGRWGEQFF.

This chain uses TRBV19 with TRBJ2-3, with D possibly TRBD1 on 6 matching bases. The ends were cut back, 4 bases at V and 5 bases at J, with 19 bases in the middle. Germline-derived CDR1 and CDR2 are LNHDA and SQIVND (reference sequence). The CDR3 consists of 16 residues. CDR3 nucleotides: TGTGCCAGTAGTACCCTCCGCGGACAGTCCCTAGATACGCAGTATTTT. Protein product: CASSTLRGQSLDTQYF.